The T cell receptor beta chain described here comes from a study of cytomegalovirus exposure and HLA in healthy donors. Study-level findings and limits: TCR beta chain V- and J-gene trimming was linked, in a later analysis, to a missense variant in DCLRE1C. What a later analysis reportedly showed was that an Asian-associated ancestry cluster had fewer N-insertions than the approximately 670-donor mean. Most TCR sequences were rare, but some public TCRs occurred in many donors.

The CDR3 totals 15 residues. Trimming cost V 3 bases and J 7 bases; bases outside gene matches: 9. Germline CDR1 reads GTSNPN; CDR2 reads SVGIG (reference sequence). Regarding this clone: Its specificity is unknown.

The PCR ran on 60 Vbeta and 13 Jbeta primers. Repertoires were generated with immunoSEQ multiplex PCR, while TCRdb's copy carries only in-frame clones and drops some. Among some 140,000 clones listed, less than 85% were seen once. Specimen: PBMCs. The TCR originated in a woman aged 45-59 years in good health and CMV-seropositive. V is TRBV30 and J is TRBJ1-3, with TRBD1 matching 10 bases. This CDR3 is CAWSLGQGLGNTIYF. The CDR3 DNA follows: TGTGCCTGGAGCCTGGGACAGGGGCTCGGGAACACCATATATTTT.